Presented here are 20 T cell receptor beta chains from one specimen sequenced in a study of a mutant IDH1 vaccine in newly diagnosed glioma. Antigens for these TCRs are unknown. TCRdb's copy holds only in-frame clones and misses some; the assay was immunoSEQ multiplex PCR. The table has tens of thousands of clones, about 89% seen once. Time point of the sample: week 23, last vaccination. Topical imiquimod was applied with each vaccine dose, which held 300 ug of mutant IDH1 20-mer peptide. The input for sequencing was PBMCs, taken from a glioma patient whose treatment included an IDH1 peptide vaccine. The receptor set was obtained from a man aged 35-49 years with glioma.

The chain is built from TRBV9 and TRBJ1-2, with a weak D call TRBD1 (5 bases). This CDR3 spans 13 amino acids. The V gene's germline CDR1 is SGDLS and CDR2 YYNGEE. V lost 4 bases to trimming and J lost 4 bases, with 11 bases between them. The DNA for the CDR3 is TGTGCCAGCAGCCAGGGACTCACCTATGGCTACACCTTC. This codes for CASSQGLTYGYTF.

This clone was recorded only once. V usage is TRBV5-5 and J usage is TRBJ1-2, with 8 positions matching TRBD1. The CDR3 covers 14 residues. Germline CDR1 and CDR2: SGHKS and YYEKEE (reference sequence). The V gene end was trimmed by 4 bases and the J gene end by 4 bases; junction bases not matched to a gene: 6. The CDR3 sequence: CASSQRQGAYGYTF. The CDR3 nucleotides read TGTGCCAGCAGCCAACGGCAGGGGGCCTATGGCTACACCTTC.

Details on this clone: The identical CDR3 is also encoded by other nucleotide sequences in the sample. J is TRBJ1-1 and V is TRBV6-5; D is unresolved. The CDR3 covers 13 residues. V was pared by 2 bases and J by 1 base, with 5 bases between. CDR1 MNHEY and CDR2 SVGAGI come from the germline V gene. CDR3 nucleotide sequence: TGTGCCAGCAGTTACGGCAGGAACACTGAAGCTTTCTTT. Protein sequence: CASSYGRNTEAFF.

This chain links TRBV19 with TRBJ2-7; 8 bases agree with TRBD2. The CDR3 runs 14 residues. The germline gives CDR1 LNHDA, CDR2 SQIVND (reference sequence). V shed 8 bases and J 4 bases; nucleotides not matched to a gene: 10. DNA for the CDR3: TGTGCCAGTCAAACGGGACTAGGGCCTTACGAGCAGTACTTC. Protein product: CASQTGLGPYEQYF.

The chain is built from TRBV6-1 and TRBJ2-7; 10 nucleotides align to TRBD1. Germline values: CDR1 MNHNS, CDR2 SASEGT. This CDR3 contains 14 residues. J gave up 3 bases and V 7 bases, and 6 bases lay outside the gene matches. As DNA, the CDR3 is TGTGCCAGCACCACCGACAGGGGGCTCTACGAGCAGTACTTC. Its translation: CASTTDRGLYEQYF.

This chain uses TRBV6-1 with TRBJ2-7; TRBD2 is a possible D gene (7 bases). The CDR3 is 15 amino acids. CDR1 is MNHNS, CDR2 SASEGT, per germline. The germline V and J ends were trimmed by 5 bases and 4 bases, with 18 bases remaining between them. Here the CDR3 reads CASSPGTGRGYEQYF. The CDR3 DNA is TGTGCCAGCAGTCCTGGAACAGGGAGGGGATACGAGCAGTACTTC.

Here the CDR3 reads CASSSQWDTLHNEQFF. The DNA of the CDR3 is TGTGCCAGCAGCTCCCAGTGGGACACCCTTCACAATGAGCAGTTCTTC. The chain joins TRBV7-8 to TRBJ2-1; a possible D gene is TRBD1 (6 bases). CDR3 length equals 16 residues. Trimming took off 4 bases at V and 5 bases at J, with 18 bases between the two ends. Germline V gives CDR1 SGHVS, CDR2 FQNEAQ. The full variable domain, completed using reference TRBV7-8 and TRBJ2-1, is GAGVSQSPRYKVAKRGQDVALRCDPISGHVSLFWYQQALGQGPEFLTYFQNEAQLDKSGLPSDRFFAERPEGSVSTLKIQRTQQEDSAVYLCASSSQWDTLHNEQFFGPGTRLTVL.

The rearrangement links TRBV2 to TRBJ2-5; TRBD1 agrees at 8 bases. Trimming cost V 6 bases and J 5 bases; bases outside gene matches: 11. The CDR3 is made up of 15 amino acids. The germline CDR1 and CDR2 sequences are SNHLY and FYNNEI. The CDR3 DNA is TGTGCCAGCAGCGGCAGGGGGCGGGCGTGGGAGACCCAGTACTTC. Its translation is CASSGRGRAWETQYF. The whole variable domain, filled in from reference TRBV2 and TRBJ2-5, reads EPEVTQTPSHQVTQMGQEVILRCVPISNHLYFYWYRQILGQKVEFLVSFYNNEISEKSEIFDDQFSVERPDGSNFTLKIRSTKLEDSAMYFCASSGRGRAWETQYFGPGTRLLVL.

The chain carries TRBV6-6 and TRBJ1-5, with D possibly being TRBD1 (6 bases). The CDR3 covers 13 residues. Germline CDR1 reads MNHNY; CDR2 reads SVGAGI (reference sequence). V lost 5 bases, J lost 7 bases, and 12 bases lay in between. The CDR3 bases are TGTGCCAGCAGTCAACAGGGTCGCCAGCCCCAGCATTTT. It specifies CASSQQGRQPQHF.

The rearrangement links TRBV2 to TRBJ2-2; no firm D call. Looked up from germline, CDR1 is SNHLY and CDR2 is FYNNEI. Trimming removed 6 bases from V and 5 bases from J, with 4 bases in between. The CDR3 contains 11 residues. The chain's CDR3 is CASSRTGELFF. CDR3 nucleotides: TGTGCCAGCAGCCGTACCGGGGAGCTGTTTTTT.

This CDR3 reads CASSQPGQTYYGYTF. For the CDR3, the DNA is TGCGCCAGCAGCCAACCGGGACAGACATATTATGGCTACACCTTC. This chain links TRBV4-1 with TRBJ1-2, with 7 bases aligning to TRBD1. V gave up 2 bases and J gave up 5 bases; unmatched junction bases: 8. CDR3 size: 15 residues. The germline CDR1 and CDR2 sequences are MGHRA and YSYEKL.

This chain links TRBV4-1 with TRBJ1-3; D uncertain. Germline CDR1 MGHRA, CDR2 YSYEKL. The CDR3 totals 18 residues. The germline V and J ends were trimmed by 3 bases and 2 bases, with 20 bases remaining between them. The CDR3 here is CASSQLPPPEGTGNTIYF. CDR3 coding DNA: TGCGCCAGCAGCCAGCTTCCACCACCCGAAGGAACTGGAAACACCATATATTTT.

The chain combines TRBV19 with TRBJ1-4, with unresolved D. This CDR3 contains 13 residues. Germline-derived CDR1 and CDR2 are LNHDA and SQIVND (reference sequence). The ends were cut back, 7 bases at V and 2 bases at J, with 8 bases in the middle. CDR3 DNA: TGTGCCAGTAAAAAGGCGACTAATGAAAAACTGTTTTTT. Protein product: CASKKATNEKLFF. Full variable domain (outside the CDR3, taken from reference TRBV19 and TRBJ1-4): DGGITQSPKYLFRKEGQNVTLSCEQNLNHDAMYWYRQDPGQGLRLIYYSQIVNDFQKGDIAEGYSVSREKKESFPLTVTSAQKNPTAFYLCASKKATNEKLFFGSGTQLSVL.

The DNA for the CDR3 is TGTGCCAGCAGAGACGACGGAAACTATGGCTACACCTTC. It encodes CASRDDGNYGYTF. The gene calls are TRBV27 and TRBJ1-2; no clear D gene. Deletions cut 6 bases from V and 2 bases from J, with 10 bases between. Germline CDR1 MNHEY, CDR2 SMNVEV (reference sequence). This CDR3 is built from 13 residues.

The chain links TRBV4-1 to TRBJ2-7, with D unclear. CDR1 and CDR2 from the germline V gene are MGHRA and YSYEKL. Trimming pared 3 bases from V and 6 bases from J, leaving 9 bases between. This CDR3 region has 12 residues. CDR3 in DNA: TGCGCCAGCAGCCATATGTACGCCGAGCAGTACTTC. It encodes CASSHMYAEQYF.

This clone was detected once. This CDR3 reads CASRPGLAGETQYF. CDR3 sequence (DNA): TGCGCCAGCAGACCGGGACTAGCAGGAGAGACCCAGTACTTC. The chain employs TRBV5-1 and TRBJ2-5; 9 bases map to TRBD2. Trimming took 5 bases from V and 4 from J; bases not matched to a gene: 6. Germline V CDR1 and CDR2: SGHRS, YFSETQ. The CDR3 loop spans 14 amino acids.

The J gene is TRBJ2-7, the V gene TRBV6-5; TRBD1 matches at 10 bases. This CDR3 region has 13 residues. V shed 4 bases and J 5 bases; nucleotides not matched to a gene: 2. Germline loops: CDR1 MNHEY, CDR2 SVGAGI. The CDR3 spells CASSWGQGNEQYF. CDR3 nucleotides: TGTGCCAGCAGTTGGGGACAGGGGAACGAGCAGTACTTC.

This clone was seen only a few times. The chain uses TRBV7-8 and TRBJ2-7; no reliable D call. The germline V gene has CDR1 SGHVS and CDR2 FQNEAQ. This CDR3 contains 12 residues. V lost 5 bases and J 1 base, leaving 6 bases between the germline ends. The CDR3 coding sequence is TGTGCCAGCAGCGTCGGTTCCTACGAGCAGTACTTC. Its translation: CASSVGSYEQYF.

The chain uses TRBV23-1 and TRBJ1-1; D is ambiguous. TRBV23-1 is flagged as an ORF with uncertain function. CDR3 size: 15 residues. V lost 4 bases and J 3 bases, leaving 15 bases between the germline ends. CDR3 sequence reads: CASSPTEGPDTEAFF. The CDR3 region has the DNA TGCGCCAGCAGTCCCACGGAGGGTCCGGACACTGAAGCTTTCTTT.

The chain is built from TRBV9 and TRBJ2-1, with D unresolved. The ends were cut back, 2 bases at V and 2 bases at J, with 5 bases in the middle. CDR3 length: 13 residues. In germline, CDR1 is SGDLS, CDR2 YYNGEE. This chain's CDR3 is CASSVGTYNEQFF. The CDR3 DNA reads as TGTGCCAGCAGCGTGGGGACCTACAATGAGCAGTTCTTC. Variable domain in full (rest from reference TRBV9 and TRBJ2-1): DSGVTQTPKHLITATGQRVTLRCSPRSGDLSVYWYQQSLDQGLQFLIQYYNGEERAKGNILERFSAQQFPDLHSELNLSSLELGDSALYFCASSVGTYNEQFFGPGTRLTVL.